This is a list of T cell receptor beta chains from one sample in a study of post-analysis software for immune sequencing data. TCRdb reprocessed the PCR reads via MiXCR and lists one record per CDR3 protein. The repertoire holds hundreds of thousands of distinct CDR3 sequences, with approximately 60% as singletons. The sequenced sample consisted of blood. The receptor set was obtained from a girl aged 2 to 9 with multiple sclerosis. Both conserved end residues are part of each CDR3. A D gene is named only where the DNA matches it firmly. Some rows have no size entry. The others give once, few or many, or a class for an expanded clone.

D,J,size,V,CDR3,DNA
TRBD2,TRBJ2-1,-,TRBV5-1,CASSRTSGSHEQFF,TGCGCCAGCTCCCGGACTAGCGGGAGCCATGAGCAGTTCTTC
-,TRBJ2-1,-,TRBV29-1,CSGRLANEWQFF,TGCAGCGGTAGGCTAGCCAATGAGTGGCAGTTCTTC
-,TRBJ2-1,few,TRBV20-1,CSAITGASGPYNEQFF,TGCAGTGCTATAACCGGGGCCTCCGGGCCCTACAATGAGCAGTTCTTC
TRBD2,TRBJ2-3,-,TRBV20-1,CSAGLLAAISTDTQYF,TGCAGTGCTGGTTTACTAGCGGCCATTAGCACAGATACGCAGTATTTT
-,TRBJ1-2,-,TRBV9,CASSESPTANYGYTF,TGTGCCAGCAGCGAATCCCCGACAGCTAACTATGGCTACACCTTC
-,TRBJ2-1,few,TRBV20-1,CSASRIPLYNEQFF,TGCAGTGCTAGTCGGATCCCCCTTTACAATGAGCAGTTCTTC
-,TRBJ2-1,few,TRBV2,CASSDGSYNEQFF,TGTGCCAGCAGTGACGGCAGCTACAATGAGCAGTTCTTC
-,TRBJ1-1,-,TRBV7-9,CASRPRTLNTEAFF,TGTGCCAGCAGGCCTAGGACACTGAACACTGAAGCTTTCTTT
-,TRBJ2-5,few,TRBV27,CASSLTAIQETQYF,TGTGCCAGCAGTTTAACAGCCATCCAAGAGACCCAGTACTTC
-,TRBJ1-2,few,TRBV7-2,CASSLGARDYGYTF,TGTGCCAGCAGCTTAGGGGCCAGGGACTATGGCTACACCTTC
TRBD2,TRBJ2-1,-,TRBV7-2,CASSSSGRLFNEQFF,TGTGCCAGCAGCTCTAGCGGGAGGCTCTTCAATGAGCAGTTCTTC
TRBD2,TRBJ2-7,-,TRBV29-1,CSVALGLADYEQYF,TGCAGCGTCGCCTTGGGGCTAGCGGACTACGAGCAGTACTTC
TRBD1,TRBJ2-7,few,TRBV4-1,CASSQEPGQVSFEQYF,TGCGCCAGCAGCCAAGAACCGGGACAGGTATCCTTCGAGCAGTACTTC
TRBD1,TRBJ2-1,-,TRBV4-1,CASSQAPQGSSYNEQFF,TGCGCCAGCAGCCAAGCGCCACAGGGGAGTTCCTACAATGAGCAGTTCTTC
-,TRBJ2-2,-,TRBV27,CASSPPREDRRNGELFF,TGTGCCAGCAGTCCCCCGAGGGAGGATCGACGGAACGGGGAGCTGTTTTTT
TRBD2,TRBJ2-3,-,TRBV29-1,CSVGQARRLAAPWGTDTQYF,TGCAGCGTTGGACAGGCCCGAAGACTAGCGGCCCCCTGGGGGACAGATACGCAGTATTTT
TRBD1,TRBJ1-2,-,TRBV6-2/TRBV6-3,CASLKSGTGGQGYTF,TGTGCCAGCCTGAAATCCGGGACAGGGGGCCAAGGCTACACCTTC
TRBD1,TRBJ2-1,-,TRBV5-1,CASSWGQVADEQFF,TGCGCCAGCAGCTGGGGACAGGTGGCGGATGAGCAGTTCTTC
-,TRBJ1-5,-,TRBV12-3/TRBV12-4,CASSPEQLSNQPQHF,TGTGCCAGCAGCCCGGAACAGCTCAGCAATCAGCCCCAGCATTTT
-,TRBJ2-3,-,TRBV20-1,CSPKKGTQYF,TGCAGTCCCAAAAAGGGTACGCAGTATTTT
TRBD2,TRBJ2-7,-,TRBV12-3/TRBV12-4,CASSSTSGTYEQYF,TGTGCCAGCAGTTCCACTAGCGGGACCTACGAGCAGTACTTC
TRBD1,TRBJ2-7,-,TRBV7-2,CASSPRGRYEQYF,TGTGCCAGCAGCCCCAGGGGGCGGTACGAGCAGTACTTC
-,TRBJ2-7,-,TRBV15,CATSRARESHEQYF,TGTGCCACCAGCAGAGCCCGGGAGTCCCACGAGCAGTACTTC
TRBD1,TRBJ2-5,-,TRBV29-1,CSATSTGGPYQETQYF,TGCAGCGCAACTTCTACAGGGGGCCCGTACCAAGAGACCCAGTACTTC
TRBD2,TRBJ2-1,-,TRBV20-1,CSARVGSGGVHEQFF,TGCAGTGCTAGAGTAGGTAGCGGGGGGGTCCATGAGCAGTTCTTC
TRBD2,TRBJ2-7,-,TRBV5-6,CASSLTVGTSGRVKPHEQYF,TGTGCCAGCAGCTTGACGGTAGGGACTAGCGGGAGGGTCAAACCCCACGAGCAGTACTTC
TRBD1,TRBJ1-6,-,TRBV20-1,CSATIDRGVNSPLHF,TGCAGCGCTACCATCGACAGGGGGGTAAATTCACCCCTCCACTTT
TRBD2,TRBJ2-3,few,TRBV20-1,CSASSGGTDTQYF,TGCAGTGCTTCAAGCGGGGGCACAGATACGCAGTATTTT
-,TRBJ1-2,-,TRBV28,CASSTPQGYGYTF,TGTGCCAGCAGTACCCCGCAGGGCTATGGCTACACCTTC